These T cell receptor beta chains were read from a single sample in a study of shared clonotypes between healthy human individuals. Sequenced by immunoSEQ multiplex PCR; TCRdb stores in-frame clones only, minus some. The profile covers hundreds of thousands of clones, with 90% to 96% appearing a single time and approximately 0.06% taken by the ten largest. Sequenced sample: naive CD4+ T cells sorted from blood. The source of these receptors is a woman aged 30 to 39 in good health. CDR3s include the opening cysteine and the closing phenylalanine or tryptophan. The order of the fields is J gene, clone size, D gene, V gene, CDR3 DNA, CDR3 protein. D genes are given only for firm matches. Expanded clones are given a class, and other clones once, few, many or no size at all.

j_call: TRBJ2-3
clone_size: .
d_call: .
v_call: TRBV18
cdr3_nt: TGTGCCAGCTCACCTATCGAGGGGGATACGCAGTATTTT
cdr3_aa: CASSPIEGDTQYF

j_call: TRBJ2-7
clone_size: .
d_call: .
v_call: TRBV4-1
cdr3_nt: TGCGCCAGCAGCCACCCGGGCCAAAGCTCCTACGAGCAGTACTTC
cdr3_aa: CASSHPGQSSYEQYF

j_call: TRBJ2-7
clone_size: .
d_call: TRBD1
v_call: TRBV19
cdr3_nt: TGTGCCAGTAGTCTCCGACAGGGCCGGCACGAGCAGTACTTC
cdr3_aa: CASSLRQGRHEQYF

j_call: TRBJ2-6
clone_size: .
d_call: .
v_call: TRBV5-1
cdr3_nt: TGCGCCAGCAGCGGGACGGGCGCTGCGGGGGCCAACGTCCTGACTTTC
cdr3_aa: CASSGTGAAGANVLTF

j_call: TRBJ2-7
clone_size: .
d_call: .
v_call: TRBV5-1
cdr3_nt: TGCGCCAGCAGCTCGGGACAGGGCTGGTTGCGGGAGGGGTACGAGCAGTACTTC
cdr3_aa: CASSSGQGWLREGYEQYF

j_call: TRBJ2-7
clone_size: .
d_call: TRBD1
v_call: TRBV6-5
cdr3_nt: TGTGCCAGCAGTTCCGGGACAGGGGTATACGAGCAGTACTTC
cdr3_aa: CASSSGTGVYEQYF

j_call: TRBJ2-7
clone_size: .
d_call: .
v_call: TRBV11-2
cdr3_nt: TGTGCCAGCAGCTTATCCTCGGGACTGGTCCCCAACGAGCAGTACTTC
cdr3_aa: CASSLSSGLVPNEQYF

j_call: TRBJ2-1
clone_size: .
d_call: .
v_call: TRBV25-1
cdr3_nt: TGTGCCAGCAGTGATGGGACACGTACCTTGATTGAGCAGTTCTTC
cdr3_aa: CASSDGTRTLIEQFF

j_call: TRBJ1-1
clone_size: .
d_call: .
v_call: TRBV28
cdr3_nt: TGTGCCAGCGGCCCCAATTGGAAGTTGAACACTGAAGCTTTCTTT
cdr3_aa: CASGPNWKLNTEAFF

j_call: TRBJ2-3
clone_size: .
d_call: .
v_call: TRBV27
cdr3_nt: TGTGCCAGCAGTTTATCGAGGAGGACAGATACGCAGTATTTT
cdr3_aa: CASSLSRRTDTQYF

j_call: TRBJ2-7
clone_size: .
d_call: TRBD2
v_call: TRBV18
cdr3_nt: TGTGCCAGCTCACCACGAGGTGGGACTAGCGGACTATACGAGCAGTACTTC
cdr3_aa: CASSPRGGTSGLYEQYF

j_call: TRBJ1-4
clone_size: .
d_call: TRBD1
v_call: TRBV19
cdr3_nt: TGTGCCAGTAGTATGGTCCAGGGGGATGAAAAACTGTTTTTT
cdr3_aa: CASSMVQGDEKLFF

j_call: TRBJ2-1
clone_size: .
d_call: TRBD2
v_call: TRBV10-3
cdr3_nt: TGTGCCATCAGTGAGTCGTCTGCTAGCGGGAGGCTGTACAATGAGCAGTTCTTC
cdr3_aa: CAISESSASGRLYNEQFF

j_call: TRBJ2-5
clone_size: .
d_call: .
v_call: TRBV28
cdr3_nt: TGTGCCAGCAGTTTAACAGGCCTAGCTAAAGAGACCCAGTACTTC
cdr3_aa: CASSLTGLAKETQYF

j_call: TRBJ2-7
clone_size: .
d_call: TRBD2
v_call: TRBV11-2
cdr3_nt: TGTGCCAGCAGCTTAGCAGGGACTAGCGGGACTACCTACGAGCAGTACTTC
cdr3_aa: CASSLAGTSGTTYEQYF

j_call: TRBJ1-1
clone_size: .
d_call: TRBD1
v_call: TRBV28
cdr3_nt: TGTGCCAGCGGCCCCGGGACAGGGTTTATAGACACTGAAGCTTTCTTT
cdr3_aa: CASGPGTGFIDTEAFF

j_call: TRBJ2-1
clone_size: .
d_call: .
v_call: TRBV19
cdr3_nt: TGTGCCAGTAGTCTCCGACGAAGCGACAATGAGCAGTTCTTC
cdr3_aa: CASSLRRSDNEQFF

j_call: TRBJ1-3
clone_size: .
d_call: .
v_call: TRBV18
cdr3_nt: TGTGCCAGCTCACCATTCAAGGCAATCTCTGGAAACACCATATATTTT
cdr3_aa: CASSPFKAISGNTIYF

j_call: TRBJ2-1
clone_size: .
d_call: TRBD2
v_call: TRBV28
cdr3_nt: TGTGCCAGCACCAACCCCGGGACTAGCGGGAGGTTTAAGCAGTTCTTC
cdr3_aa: CASTNPGTSGRFKQFF

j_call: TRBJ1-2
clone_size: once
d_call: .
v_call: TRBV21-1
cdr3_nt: TGTGCCAGCAGGATACCGCCGGGCAGGTCCATCGGCTACACCTTC
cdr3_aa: CASRIPPGRSIGYTF

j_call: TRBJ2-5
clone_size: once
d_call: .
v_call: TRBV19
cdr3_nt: TGTGCCAGTAGTATAGGGGCGATCGGAGAGACCCAGTACTTC
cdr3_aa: CASSIGAIGETQYF

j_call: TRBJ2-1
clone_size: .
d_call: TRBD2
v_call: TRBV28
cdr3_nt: TGTGCCAGCAGCCGGGGCGCCGGGACTAGCGGGTTCGATGAGCAGTTCTTC
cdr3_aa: CASSRGAGTSGFDEQFF

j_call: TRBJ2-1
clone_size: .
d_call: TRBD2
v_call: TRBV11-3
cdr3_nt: TGTGCCAGCAGCCTCGGGAGGATATCGGGGAATGAGCAGTTCTTC
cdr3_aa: CASSLGRISGNEQFF

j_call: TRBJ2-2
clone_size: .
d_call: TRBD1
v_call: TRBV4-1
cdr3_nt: TGCGCCAGCAGCATCCCCCGGGACAGGGTCTCGTGGTGGGAGCTGTTTTTT
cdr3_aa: CASSIPRDRVSWWELFF

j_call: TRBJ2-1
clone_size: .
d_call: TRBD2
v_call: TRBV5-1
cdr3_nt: TGCGCCAGCAGCTTGGCGGGACTAGCGGGAGGTTTATACAATGAGCAGTTCTTC
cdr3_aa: CASSLAGLAGGLYNEQFF

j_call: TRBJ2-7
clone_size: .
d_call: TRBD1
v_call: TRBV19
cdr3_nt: TGTGCCAGTAGTATAGGCAGGGGGACCCCCTACGAGCAGTACTTC
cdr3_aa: CASSIGRGTPYEQYF

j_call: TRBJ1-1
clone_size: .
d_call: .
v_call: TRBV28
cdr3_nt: TGTGCCAGCAACCAAGGGGGGACTGAAGCTTTCTTT
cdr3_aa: CASNQGGTEAFF

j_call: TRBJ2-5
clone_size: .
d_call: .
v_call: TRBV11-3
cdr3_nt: TGTGCCAGCAGCTCCCGGGCTAGTGGGGAGCAGTACTTC
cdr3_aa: CASSSRASGEQYF

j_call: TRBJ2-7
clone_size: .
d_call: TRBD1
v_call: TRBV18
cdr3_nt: TGTGCCAGCTCACCTCCTCCGGGACAGGGGGCGCGGGAGCAGTACTTC
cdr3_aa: CASSPPPGQGAREQYF

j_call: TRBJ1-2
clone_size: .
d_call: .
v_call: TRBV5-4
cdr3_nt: TGTGCCAGCAGCTTGGCAGGGGATGGCTACACCTTC
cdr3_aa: CASSLAGDGYTF

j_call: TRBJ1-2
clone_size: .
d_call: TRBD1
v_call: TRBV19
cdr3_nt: TGTGCCAGTAGGACAGACAGGGCTAGAGGCTACACCTTC
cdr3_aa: CASRTDRARGYTF

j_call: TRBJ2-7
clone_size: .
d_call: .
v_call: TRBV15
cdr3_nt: TGTGCCACCAGCAGAATAGAGGGATCCTCCTACGAGCAGTACTTC
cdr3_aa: CATSRIEGSSYEQYF

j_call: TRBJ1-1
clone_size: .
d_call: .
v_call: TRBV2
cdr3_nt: TGTGCCAGCAGCCCAGTGGGGGTCAGGTCTGAAGCTTTCTTT
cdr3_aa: CASSPVGVRSEAFF

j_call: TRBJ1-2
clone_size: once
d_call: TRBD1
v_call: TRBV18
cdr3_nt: TGTGCCAGCTCACCGCTCCCCGGGACAGGGGGCCGAGGCTACACCTTC
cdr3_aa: CASSPLPGTGGRGYTF

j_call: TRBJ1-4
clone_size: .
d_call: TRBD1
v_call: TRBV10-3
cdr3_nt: TGTGCCATCAGGACAGGGGGTTCTGAAAAACTGTTTTTT
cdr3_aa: CAIRTGGSEKLFF

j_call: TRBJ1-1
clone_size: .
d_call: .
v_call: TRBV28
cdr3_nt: TGTGCCAGCAGCTCCAGAGGAGCCACTGAAGCTTTCTTT
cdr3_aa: CASSSRGATEAFF

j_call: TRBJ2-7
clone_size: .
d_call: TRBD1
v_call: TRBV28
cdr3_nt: TGTGCCAGCAGTTTTAGGACAGGGGTCCCCGAGCAGTACTTC
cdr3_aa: CASSFRTGVPEQYF

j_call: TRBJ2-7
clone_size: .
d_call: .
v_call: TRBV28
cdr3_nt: TGTGCCAGCAGGACTCCGGCACAGGGCGTCAACGAGCAGTACTTC
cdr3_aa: CASRTPAQGVNEQYF

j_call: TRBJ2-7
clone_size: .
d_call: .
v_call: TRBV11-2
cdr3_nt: TGTGCCAGCAGCCTCGGGTGGGGGAGGTACGAGCAGTACTTC
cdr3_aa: CASSLGWGRYEQYF

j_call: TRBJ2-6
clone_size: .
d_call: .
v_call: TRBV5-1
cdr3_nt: TGCGCCAGCAGCAGGGGTGTCTCGGGGGCCAACGTCCTGACTTTC
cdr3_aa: CASSRGVSGANVLTF

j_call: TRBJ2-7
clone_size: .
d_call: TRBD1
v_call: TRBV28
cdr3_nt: TGTGCCAGCTCACCGGGACAGGGCCCCTACGAGCAGTACTTC
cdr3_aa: CASSPGQGPYEQYF